The present T cell receptor (beta chain) was sequenced within a study of blood T cell repertoires in COVID-19. As for the study in general: Italy, Spain and the United States were the sources of the convalescent and acute COVID-19 samples.

Assay: immunoSEQ multiplex PCR; the TCRdb copy retains only in-frame clones and omits some. Of 250,000 to 400,000 clones in the sample, roughly nine tenths were seen once. Ages ranged from about 18 to 89 years, with residence in 20 to 30 US areas. The V and J ends lost 9 bases and 3 bases, in that order; junction bases with no gene match: 10. The CDR3 covers 15 residues. Germline V gives CDR1 SNHLY, CDR2 FYNNEI. The sequenced material came from PBMCs or T cells enriched from blood (not recorded which). The origin of this receptor is a man aged 55 to 69 who had recovered from COVID-19. The V and J genes are TRBV2 and TRBJ2-3; 9 bases line up with TRBD2. The CDR3 loop reads CARTGAGGGTDTQYF. CDR3 nucleotide sequence: TGTGCCAGAACGGGAGCGGGAGGTGGGACAGATACGCAGTATTTT. Full variable domain (rest looked up from reference TRBV2 and TRBJ2-3): EPEVTQTPSHQVTQMGQEVILRCVPISNHLYFYWYRQILGQKVEFLVSFYNNEISEKSEIFDDQFSVERPDGSNFTLKIRSTKLEDSAMYFCARTGAGGGTDTQYFGPGTRLTVL.